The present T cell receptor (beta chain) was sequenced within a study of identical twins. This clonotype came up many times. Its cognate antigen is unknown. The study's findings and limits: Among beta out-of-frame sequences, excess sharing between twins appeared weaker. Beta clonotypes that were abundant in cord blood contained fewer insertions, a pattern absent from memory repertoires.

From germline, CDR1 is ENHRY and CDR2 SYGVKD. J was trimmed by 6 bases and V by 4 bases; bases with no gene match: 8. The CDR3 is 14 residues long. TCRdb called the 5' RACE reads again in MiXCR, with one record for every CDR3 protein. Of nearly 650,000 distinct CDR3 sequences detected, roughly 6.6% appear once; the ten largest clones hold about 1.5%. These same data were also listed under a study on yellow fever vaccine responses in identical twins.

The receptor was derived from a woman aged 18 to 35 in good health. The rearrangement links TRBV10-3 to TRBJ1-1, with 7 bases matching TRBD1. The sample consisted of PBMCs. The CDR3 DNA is TGTGCCATCAGTGTGGCAGGGGGTCTTTCTGAAGCTTTCTTT. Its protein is CAISVAGGLSEAFF.